This T cell receptor (beta chain) is from a study of early T cells in non-severe SARS-CoV-2 infection. Study summary: Whole-blood bulk RNA, unsorted, was sequenced, and chains were unpaired.

This clonotype was detected ten times or more. The antigen remains undetermined. The CDR3 spans 13 residues. V was trimmed by 6 bases and J by 0 bases, leaving 9 bases between them. Germline V gives CDR1 WSHSY, CDR2 SAAADI. Study results and caveats: Using VDJdb, the matching emphasized anti-spike CD8 responses while missing private and CD4 specificities.

Individual cDNA molecules carried attached unique molecular identifiers. TCRdb analysed the 5' RACE reads with MiXCR anew, one entry per CDR3 protein. The profile shows about 26,000 distinct CDR3 sequences, approximately 4% of them singletons. This rearrangement joins TRBV10-2 to TRBJ2-7, with a weak D call TRBD1 (5 bases). The source material was whole blood. This TCR derives from an adult who was a healthcare worker with PCR-confirmed SARS-CoV-2 infection or an uninfected control (not recorded which). CDR3 protein: CASRQAGSYEQYF. The DNA of the CDR3 is TGCGCCAGCAGACAGGCTGGCTCCTACGAGCAGTACTTC.